The source of this T cell receptor (beta chain) is a study of identical twins. Overall study results and limits: Its conclusions, products of cross-sectional statistical analysis, did not come from following the same donors.

V was clipped by 6 bases and J by 7 bases; unmatched bases: 7. Germline CDR1 is SGHRS and CDR2 is YFSETQ. There are 13 residues in the CDR3. TCRdb reprocessed the 5' RACE reads with MiXCR, giving one entry per CDR3 protein. The table records just under 650,000 distinct CDR3 sequences, around 7.5% of them present only once. This clonotype was seen repeatedly, ten times or more. What it binds is not known. The data were also submitted as part of a second study, on yellow fever vaccine responses in identical twins.

Sequencing used PBMCs. V and J are TRBV5-1 and TRBJ2-5; 9 nucleotides match TRBD1. The TCR comes from a young woman in good health. As DNA, the CDR3 is TGCGCCAGCAAGAGGGACAGGGAAGGGACCCAGTACTTC. Its protein is CASKRDREGTQYF. The full variable domain, with the rest looked up from reference TRBV5-1 and TRBJ2-5, is KAGVTQTPRYLIKTRGQQVTLSCSPISGHRSVSWYQQTPGQGLQFLFEYFSETQRNKGNFPGRFSGRQFSNSRSEMNVSTLELGDSALYLCASKRDREGTQYFGPGTRLLVL.